Listed below are T cell receptor beta chains from one sample, sequenced in a study of Graves' ophthalmopathy and Graves' hyperthyroidism. Via MiXCR, TCRdb re-called the multiplex PCR reads, giving one row per CDR3 protein. The data show roughly 610,000 distinct CDR3 sequences, about 20% seen once. The material sequenced was peripheral blood. The receptors here all came from a woman aged 18-29 years with stable Graves' hyperthyroidism. Some clones in this sample may be carry-over from other donors' samples. CDR3s include the opening cysteine and the closing phenylalanine or tryptophan. D genes are given only for firm matches. Only part of the rows carry a size: once, few, many, or a class if the clone is expanded.

CDR3nt,CDR3aa,v_gene,j_gene,abundance,d_gene,len
TGTGCCAGCAGTGAAGCGGAAGGATCCTATGGCTACACCTTC,CASSEAEGSYGYTF,TRBV6-1,TRBJ1-2,many,-,14
TGTGCCTGGAGTTCGGGAGGACAGCAATACGAGCAGTACTTC,CAWSSGGQQYEQYF,TRBV30,TRBJ2-7,few,-,14
TGCAGTGCTAGACAGGGGAATAGCAATCAGCCCCAGCATTTT,CSARQGNSNQPQHF,TRBV20-1,TRBJ1-5,many,-,14
TGCAGTGCTATTAGCGGATGGGGGGCTTACGAGCAGTACTTC,CSAISGWGAYEQYF,TRBV20-1,TRBJ2-7,many,-,14
TGTGCCAGCAGCCATCAGACAGTCCACTATGGCTACACCTTC,CASSHQTVHYGYTF,TRBV14,TRBJ1-2,-,-,14
TGTGCCAGCAGGCCTCTAGCTGGTGCAGGTATTGGGACCCAGTACTTC,CASRPLAGAGIGTQYF,TRBV28,TRBJ2-5,many,-,16
TGTGCCAGCAGTGAATCAGGGTTGGGAAACACTGAAGCTTTCTTT,CASSESGLGNTEAFF,TRBV6-1,TRBJ1-1,few,-,15
TGTGCCAGCACCTACAGCGCCGGAACCTACGAGCAGTACTTC,CASTYSAGTYEQYF,TRBV6-5,TRBJ2-7,many,-,14
TGTGCCAGCAGTGAAGTAAGGGGATTCGCCGGGGAGCTGTTTTTT,CASSEVRGFAGELFF,TRBV6-1,TRBJ2-2,-,-,15
TGTGCCAGTAGGGACACCATCAACACCGGGGAGCTGTTTTTT,CASRDTINTGELFF,TRBV11-2,TRBJ2-2,many,-,14